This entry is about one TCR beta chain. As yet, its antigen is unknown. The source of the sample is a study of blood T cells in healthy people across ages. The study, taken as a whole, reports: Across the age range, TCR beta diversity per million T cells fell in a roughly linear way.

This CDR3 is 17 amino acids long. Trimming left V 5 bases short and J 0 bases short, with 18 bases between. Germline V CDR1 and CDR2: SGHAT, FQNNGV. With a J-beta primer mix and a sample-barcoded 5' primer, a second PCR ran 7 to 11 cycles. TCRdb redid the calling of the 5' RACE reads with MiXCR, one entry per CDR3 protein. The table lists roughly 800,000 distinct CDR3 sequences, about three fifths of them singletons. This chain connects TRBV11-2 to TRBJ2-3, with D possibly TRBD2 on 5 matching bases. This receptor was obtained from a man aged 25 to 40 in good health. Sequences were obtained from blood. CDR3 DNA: TGTGCCAGCAGCCCCCGACTCGGAGACTATAGCACAGATACGCAGTATTTT. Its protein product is CASSPRLGDYSTDTQYF.